The present T cell receptor beta chain was sequenced within a study of technical replicates of blood from a few donors. TCRdb keeps only in-frame clones here, not all; method: immunoSEQ multiplex PCR. Seen here are tens of thousands of clones, 85% to 95% observed once, and the top ten hold 4.7%. V lost 7 bases and J lost 2; bases outside the gene matches: 3. Germline V gene lookup returns CDR1 SNHLY and CDR2 FYNNEI. This CDR3 contains 13 residues. The sample taken for sequencing was PBMCs. The chain links TRBV2 to TRBJ2-7, with 9 positions matching TRBD2. The TCR comes from a human donor in good health. Some clones in this sample may be carry-over from other donors' samples. The CDR3 bases are TGTGCCAGCACGGGCGGGGGGGCCTACGAGCAGTACTTC. Protein sequence: CASTGGGAYEQYF.